Below, 10 T cell receptor beta chains from the same sample are listed, as sequenced in a study of shared clonotypes between healthy human individuals. Here immunoSEQ multiplex PCR was the method, and the copy in TCRdb shows in-frame clones only, minus some. The data show 530,000 or so clones, with about three quarters seen just once and about an eighth held by the top ten. The sample consisted of PBMCs. Receptor source: a woman in her thirties or forties in good health. Some clones in this sample may be carry-over from other donors' samples.

V gene TRBV28 combines with J gene TRBJ1-2, with TRBD1 matching 8 bases. Germline V gives CDR1 MDHEN, CDR2 SYDVKM. The CDR3 totals 14 residues. The J segment lost 7 bases and the V segment lost 5 bases, leaving 9 bases of the junction unmatched. CDR3 DNA sequence: TGTGCCAGCAGTCCTTACCAGGACAGGGCTGGCTACACCTTC. It is translated as CASSPYQDRAGYTF.

V is TRBV6-5 and J is TRBJ1-4; TRBD1 matches 8 bases. J was trimmed by 6 bases and V by 6 bases; bases with no gene match: 9. Looked up from germline, CDR1 is MNHEY and CDR2 is SVGAGI. The CDR3 is 15 residues long. The CDR3: CASRPQGEGDEKLFF. CDR3 sequence (DNA): TGTGCCAGCAGACCACAGGGGGAAGGTGATGAAAAACTGTTTTTT.

The chain couples TRBV7-9 to TRBJ1-2; unclear D gene. The CDR3 has 15 residues. From germline, CDR1 is SEHNR and CDR2 FQNEAQ (reference sequence). Trimming removed 5 bases from V and 8 bases from J, with 21 bases in between. The CDR3 DNA reads as TGTGCCAGCAGCGACGCCCGACACGGAGATGGAGGCTACACCTTC. As protein: CASSDARHGDGGYTF.

The rearrangement uses TRBV29-1 and TRBJ2-1, with D hard to call. CDR3 length: 11 amino acids. Trimming cost V 0 bases and J 8 bases, with 5 bases left between them. Germline V gene lookup returns CDR1 SQVTM and CDR2 ANQGSEA. The DNA for the CDR3 is TGCAGCGTTGAAGACCTAGATGAGCAGTTCTTC. Translated: CSVEDLDEQFF.

The rearrangement joins TRBV2 to TRBJ2-1; D not resolved. Germline values: CDR1 SNHLY, CDR2 FYNNEI. The CDR3 length is 11 residues. The ends were cut back, 4 bases at V and 8 bases at J, with 6 bases in the middle. The CDR3 reads CASSGFHEQFF. The CDR3 coding sequence is TGTGCCAGCAGTGGGTTCCATGAGCAGTTCTTC.

About this clone itself: Only one base separates this from a far larger clonotype, so it likely reflects a read error. This rearrangement joins TRBV29-1 to TRBJ1-1, with D possibly matching TRBD1 (5 bases). Germline V gene lookup returns CDR1 SQVTM and CDR2 ANQGSEA. With 5 bases removed from V and 8 bases from J, the gap between germline ends came to 18 bases. There are 13 residues in the CDR3. CDR3 sequence reads: CSVNEQEVGEAFF. The CDR3 DNA reads as TGCAGCGTTAACGAACAGGAAGTCGGCGAAGCTTTCTTT.

This chain joins TRBV18 and TRBJ1-5; TRBD1 matches 7 bases. The junction had 0 bases not matched to a gene; V was cut back by 2 bases and J by 2 bases. This CDR3 has 14 amino acids. Per germline, CDR1 KGHSH and CDR2 LQKENI. The CDR3 DNA sequence: TGTGCCAGCTCACCAGACAGGGGCAATCAGCCCCAGCATTTT. Translation: CASSPDRGNQPQHF.

The CDR3 loop reads CASSQDGSSYNEQFF. CDR3 bases: TGTGCCAGCAGCCAGGACGGAAGCTCCTACAATGAGCAGTTCTTC. V is TRBV9 and J is TRBJ2-1; no reliable D call. Germline CDR1 and CDR2: SGDLS and YYNGEE. V was clipped by 4 bases and J by 0 bases, with 11 bases between them. CDR3 length: 15 amino acids.

The chain links TRBV11-1 to TRBJ1-2; TRBD1 agrees at 8 bases. Germline CDR1 and CDR2: SGHAT and FQDESV (reference sequence). V shed 5 bases, J shed 7 bases, and the junction held 6 bases outside the gene matches. The CDR3 sequence is 13 residues long. The CDR3 spells CASSARTGGGYTF. CDR3 DNA sequence: TGTGCCAGCAGCGCCAGAACAGGGGGTGGCTACACCTTC.

The chain uses TRBV5-1 and TRBJ2-5; 7 nucleotides match TRBD1. This CDR3 comprises 18 residues. Trimming cost V 4 bases and J 5 bases; bases outside gene matches: 20. The germline CDR1 and CDR2 sequences are SGHRS and YFSETQ. The CDR3 is CASSHPGQRTSVGETQYF. The CDR3 coding sequence is TGCGCCAGCAGCCACCCGGGACAGCGGACCTCTGTTGGGGAGACCCAGTACTTC.